Below, 21 T cell receptor beta chains from the same sample are listed, as sequenced in a study of spatial heterogeneity in lung cancer. Regarding the study as a whole: How many expanded intratumoral alpha and beta TCRs were present tracked the tumor mutation count, which was a count of nonsynonymous mutations.

These receptors have no known antigen. TCRdb called the 5' RACE reads again in MiXCR, with one record for every CDR3 protein. The sample lists about 4,400 distinct CDR3 sequences, approximately 6.1% seen once, with about 35% in the top ten. This sample's time point: sample taken at primary tumor resection. Specimen: lung tumor tissue, collected at surgery. Every receptor here comes from a male donor with early-stage non-small cell lung cancer.

The chain combines TRBV7-9 with TRBJ2-3; 8 nucleotides line up with TRBD2. This CDR3 region has 15 residues. The ends lost 1 base at V and 0 bases at J; junction bases unmatched: 0. CDR1 and CDR2 (germline): SEHNR, FQNEAQ (reference sequence). CDR3 loop: CASSLERGSTDTQYF. The CDR3, as DNA: TGTGCCAGCAGCTTAGAGCGGGGGAGCACAGATACGCAGTATTTT.

This clonotype was observed many times. The chain is built from TRBV20-1 and TRBJ2-3; 7 bases fit TRBD1. Germline CDR1 DFQATT, CDR2 SNEGSKA (reference sequence). The CDR3 loop spans 14 amino acids. With V trimmed by 3 bases and J by 6 bases, 9 bases remained unmatched. CDR3 nucleotides: TGCAGTGCTAGGAACAGGGGAAGGGGCGATACGCAGTATTTT. It specifies CSARNRGRGDTQYF.

This clonotype was detected many times. This sequence joins TRBV20-1 and TRBJ2-2, with D tentatively TRBD2 (5 bases). The CDR3 runs 13 residues. Trimming removed 4 bases at V and 2 bases at J, with 8 bases between. CDR1 and CDR2 (germline): DFQATT, SNEGSKA (reference sequence). The CDR3 DNA reads TGCAGTGCTACCGACTACAACACCGGGGAGCTGTTTTTT. It yields the protein CSATDYNTGELFF.

Ten or more counts support this clonotype. CDR3 nucleotide sequence: TGTGCCAGCAGCCGCTCAGGGGAATCAAACACCATATATTTT. This gives the protein CASSRSGESNTIYF. The gene calls are TRBV3-1 and TRBJ1-3; TRBD1 might be the D (6 bases). Trimming shortened V by 4 bases and J by 6 bases, and 13 bases separated the two germline ends. Per the germline V gene, CDR1 is LGHDT and CDR2 is YNNKEL (reference sequence). This CDR3 is 14 amino acids long.

The sample holds many counts of this clonotype. V is TRBV27 and J is TRBJ1-3; D possibly corresponds to TRBD1 (6 bases). V lost 4 bases and J 4 bases, leaving 8 bases between the germline ends. Looked up from germline, CDR1 is MNHEY and CDR2 is SMNVEV (reference sequence). The CDR3 sequence is 13 residues long. CDR3 bases: TGTGCCAGCAGTTGGGGGGCGGGAAACACCATATATTTT. Its translation is CASSWGAGNTIYF.

This clonotype was found a few times. The chain couples TRBV7-7 to TRBJ2-3; TRBD2 is a possible D gene (7 bases). The CDR3 has 13 amino acids. In germline, CDR1 is SSHAT, CDR2 FNYEAQ (reference sequence). The V gene lost 5 bases and the J gene lost 4 bases, with 10 bases spanning the gap. The CDR3 coding sequence is TGTGCCAGCAGCGAAGGGGGGGCAGATACGCAGTATTTT. Translated: CASSEGGADTQYF. The entire variable domain, with the rest obtained from reference TRBV7-7 and TRBJ2-3, is as follows: GAGVSQSPRYKVTKRGQDVTLRCDPISSHATLYWYQQALGQGPEFLTYFNYEAQPDKSGLPSDRFSAERPEGSISTLTIQRTEQRDSAMYRCASSEGGADTQYFGPGTRLTVL.

This chain joins TRBV6-1 and TRBJ2-5; D is unclear. Trimming shortened V by 1 base and J by 5 bases, and 11 bases separated the two germline ends. This CDR3 has 14 residues. Germline CDR1 is MNHNS and CDR2 is SASEGT. In nucleotides, the CDR3 is TGTGCCAGCAGTGAAGAATTCAATTTGGAGACCCAGTACTTC. Residues: CASSEEFNLETQYF.

This clonotype is judged medium-sized. The chain is built from TRBV5-6 and TRBJ2-2; 10 nucleotides agree with TRBD2. The germline gives CDR1 SGHDT, CDR2 YYEEEE. CDR3 length: 16 amino acids. V shed 0 bases and J 4 bases; nucleotides not matched to a gene: 3. CDR3 DNA sequence: TGTGCCAGCAGCTTGGCTAGCGGGGGACTCACCGGGGAGCTGTTTTTT. Translating gives CASSLASGGLTGELFF.

The chain is built from TRBV28 and TRBJ2-7, with a possible D match to TRBD1 (6 bases). The CDR3 totals 13 residues. The germline V gene has CDR1 MDHEN and CDR2 SYDVKM. V was clipped by 1 base and J by 4 bases, with 8 bases between them. CDR3 sequence: CASSLFTGYEQYF. CDR3 DNA sequence: TGTGCCAGCAGTTTATTTACAGGGTACGAGCAGTACTTC. The complete variable domain, with remaining parts taken from reference TRBV28 and TRBJ2-7, reads DVKVTQSSRYLVKRTGEKVFLECVQDMDHENMFWYRQDPGLGLRLIYFSYDVKMKEKGDIPEGYSVSREKKERFSLILESASTNQTSMYLCASSLFTGYEQYFGPGTRLTVT.

The sample holds many counts of this clonotype. The rearrangement uses TRBV27 and TRBJ2-7; D is uncertain. CDR3 length equals 15 residues. Germline loops: CDR1 MNHEY, CDR2 SMNVEV (reference sequence). V shed 2 bases and J shed 3 bases, with 14 bases lying between them. CDR3 residues: CASSLAAASLYEQYF. The CDR3 coding sequence is TGTGCCAGCAGTTTAGCGGCTGCCAGCCTCTACGAGCAGTACTTC.

This clonotype was observed at least ten times. The chain links TRBV12-3 or TRBV12-4 to TRBJ1-2; tentative D call: TRBD1 (6 bases). Trimming cost V 6 bases and J 4 bases, with 12 bases left between them. This CDR3 has 13 amino acids. The CDR3 sequence is CASSSGGAYGYTF. The CDR3 DNA reads as TGTGCCAGCAGCTCTGGGGGGGCCTATGGCTACACCTTC.

This clonotype was recorded many times. This chain connects TRBV30 to TRBJ1-2; D is ambiguous. V was cut by 0 bases and J by 8 bases, with 10 bases left in between. From germline, CDR1 is GTSNPN and CDR2 SVGIG (reference sequence). CDR3 length equals 12 residues. The CDR3 loop reads CAWSVFLGGYTF. The CDR3 nucleotides read TGTGCCTGGAGTGTATTCCTAGGAGGCTACACCTTC. Full variable domain (missing parts from reference TRBV30 and TRBJ1-2): SQTIHQWPATLVQPVGSPLSLECTVEGTSNPNLYWYRQAAGRGLQLLFYSVGIGQISSEVPQNLSASRPQDRQFILSSKKLLLSDSGFYLCAWSVFLGGYTFGSGTRLTVV.

Many counts were recorded for this clonotype. The CDR3 region is CAWGRDFSSYEQYF. CDR3 sequence (DNA): TGTGCCTGGGGAAGGGACTTTAGCTCCTACGAGCAGTACTTC. This rearrangement joins TRBV30 to TRBJ2-7, with D maybe TRBD2 (6 bases). Germline V gene sequence: CDR1 GTSNPN, CDR2 SVGIG (reference sequence). V was clipped by 5 bases and J by 0 bases, with 14 bases between them. The CDR3 runs 14 residues.

In its sample, this clonotype was seen many times. The V gene is TRBV7-3, the J gene TRBJ2-5; D perhaps matches TRBD2 (5 bases). The CDR3 has 14 residues. The V end was cut by 1 base, the J end by 4 bases, with 10 bases between. The germline V gene has CDR1 SGHTA and CDR2 FQGTGA. The CDR3 nucleotides read TGTGCCAGCAGCTTAAGTACCCGGGGAGAGACCCAGTACTTC. Its translation: CASSLSTRGETQYF.

This clonotype appeared many times. The chain has TRBV7-8 and TRBJ2-1; a weak D match, TRBD2 (5 bases). Trimming took off 1 base at V and 12 bases at J, with 13 bases between the two ends. The CDR3 totals 13 residues. From germline, CDR1 is SGHVS and CDR2 FQNEAQ. The CDR3 sequence is CASSLEGSRGQFF. In nucleotides, the CDR3 is TGTGCCAGCAGCTTAGAAGGCTCCCGGGGGCAGTTCTTC.

This clonotype has at least ten counts. This rearrangement joins TRBV5-1 to TRBJ2-7; D gene unclear. This CDR3 comprises 15 residues. The V gene lost 1 base and the J gene lost 1 base, with 12 bases spanning the gap. Germline V gives CDR1 SGHRS, CDR2 YFSETQ. The CDR3 DNA is TGCGCCAGCAGCTTGTCTTGGCAGAATTCCTACGAGCAGTACTTC. Encoded protein: CASSLSWQNSYEQYF.

This clonotype was recorded many times. This chain joins TRBV2 and TRBJ1-5; D remains ambiguous. Trimming took off 1 base at V and 6 bases at J, with 10 bases between the two ends. In germline, CDR1 is SNHLY, CDR2 FYNNEI. The CDR3 spans 14 residues. The CDR3 region is CASSEGVVSQPQHF. CDR3 DNA: TGTGCCAGCAGTGAAGGCGTAGTAAGTCAGCCCCAGCATTTT.

This clonotype has at least ten counts. This rearrangement joins TRBV5-1 to TRBJ2-7; 10 positions match TRBD1. With 2 bases clipped from V and 2 bases from J, the junction kept 4 bases outside the gene matches. The CDR3 runs 15 residues. Germline assignment: CDR1 SGHRS and CDR2 YFSETQ. CDR3 nucleotides: TGCGCCAGCAGCTTTCAGGGACAGGGGCCCTACGAGCAGTACTTC. It yields the protein CASSFQGQGPYEQYF.

This clonotype was seen many times. The chain carries TRBV29-1 and TRBJ2-3; D may be TRBD2 (6 bases). Germline assignment: CDR1 SQVTM and CDR2 ANQGSEA. The CDR3 sequence is 14 residues long. Trimming shortened V by 4 bases and J by 0 bases, and 11 bases separated the two germline ends. This CDR3 reads CSVVAGFSTDTQYF. The CDR3 bases are TGCAGCGTTGTCGCGGGATTTAGCACAGATACGCAGTATTTT.

This clonotype was picked up many times. This rearrangement joins TRBV2 to TRBJ2-5, with no clear D. Germline-derived CDR1 and CDR2 are SNHLY and FYNNEI. This CDR3 has 11 amino acids. V lost 2 bases and J lost 3, with 1 base in between. This chain's CDR3 is CASSEKETQYF. The CDR3 bases are TGTGCCAGCAGTGAAAAAGAGACCCAGTACTTC.

Ten or more counts support this clonotype. V and J are TRBV19 and TRBJ2-5; 10 bases align to TRBD2. The CDR3 is made up of 16 amino acids. CDR1 is LNHDA, CDR2 SQIVND, per germline (reference sequence). V lost 3 bases to trimming and J lost 1 base; unmatched junction nucleotides: 5. This CDR3 reads CASSIAGTSAQETQYF. Here the CDR3 DNA reads TGTGCCAGTAGTATCGCCGGGACTAGCGCCCAAGAGACCCAGTACTTC.